This T cell receptor beta chain was sequenced for a study of blood T cell repertoires in COVID-19. Trimming took 2 bases from V and 3 from J; bases not matched to a gene: 1. This CDR3 has 14 residues. The germline V gene encodes CDR1 ENHRY and CDR2 SYGVKD. Assay: immunoSEQ multiplex PCR; the TCRdb copy retains only in-frame clones and omits some. The sample records just over 350,000 clones, about 88% being singletons. This TCR derives from a young woman who had recovered from COVID-19. The V gene is TRBV10-3, the J gene TRBJ2-5; 9 nucleotides align to TRBD1. Sequencing was carried out using PBMCs or T cells enriched from blood (not recorded which). In nucleotides, the CDR3 is TGTGCCATCAGTGAGACAGGGGGCGAAGAGACCCAGTACTTC. As protein: CAISETGGEETQYF.